This is a list of T cell receptor beta chains from one sample in a study of blood T cell repertoires in COVID-19. Assay: immunoSEQ multiplex PCR; the TCRdb copy retains only in-frame clones and omits some. The sample consists of some 210,000 clones, 89% of them appearing once. The sequenced sample was peripheral blood. Receptors originate from a woman aged 40 to 49 with acute or convalescent COVID-19. The CDR3 runs from the conserved cysteine through the conserved F or W. D genes are given only for firm matches. Clone size is shown for a subset of rows, as once, few, many or a class of expanded clone.

j_call	clone_size	v_call	d_call	cdr3_aa	cdr3_nt
TRBJ2-1	-	TRBV11-3	TRBD1	CASSAQADRDYNEQFF	TGTGCCAGCAGCGCCCAGGCCGACAGGGACTACAATGAGCAGTTCTTC
TRBJ2-5	once	TRBV4-1	TRBD2	CASSQEITGGLIGETQYF	TGCGCCAGCAGCCAAGAGATAACGGGGGGGCTCATTGGAGAGACCCAGTACTTC
TRBJ2-1	-	TRBV5-1	TRBD2	CASSPGLAGGPVGEQFF	TGCGCCAGCAGCCCGGGACTAGCGGGGGGGCCCGTCGGTGAGCAGTTCTTC
TRBJ1-6	once	TRBV18	-	CASSPPGGTRLGSPLHF	TGTGCCAGCTCACCACCCGGGGGAACGAGACTTGGTTCACCCCTCCACTTT
TRBJ1-2	-	TRBV2	TRBD1	CASRSGGGDYGYTF	TGTGCCAGCAGGTCAGGAGGGGGCGACTATGGCTACACCTTC
TRBJ2-3	-	TRBV12-3/TRBV12-4	TRBD1	CATGTDTDTQYF	TGTGCCACCGGGACAGACACAGATACGCAGTATTTT
TRBJ2-3	-	TRBV7-9	-	CAIATDTQYF	TGTGCCATAGCAACAGATACGCAGTATTTT
TRBJ2-5	-	TRBV10-1	TRBD1	CASSESRTGWGETQYF	TGCGCCAGCAGTGAGTCACGGACAGGGTGGGGAGAGACCCAGTACTTC
TRBJ1-2	-	TRBV7-9	-	CASSLERGGYTF	TGTGCCAGCAGCTTAGAACGGGGTGGCTACACCTTC
TRBJ1-5	-	TRBV7-2	-	CASSLSSNQPQHF	TGTGCCAGCAGCTTATCGAGTAATCAGCCCCAGCATTTT
TRBJ1-2	-	TRBV6-5	-	CASSYSGEVDGYTF	TGTGCCAGCAGTTATTCAGGGGAAGTGGATGGCTACACCTTC
TRBJ1-1	-	TRBV9	TRBD1	CASSGEQGNENTEAFF	TGTGCCAGCAGCGGCGAACAGGGGAACGAGAACACTGAAGCTTTCTTT
TRBJ1-2	-	TRBV18	TRBD1	CASSLKTGNYGYTF	TGTGCCAGCTCACTAAAGACAGGGAACTATGGCTACACCTTC
TRBJ1-5	-	TRBV10-2	TRBD1	CASSESGGTQPQHF	TGCGCCAGCAGTGAGTCAGGGGGCACTCAGCCCCAGCATTTT
TRBJ1-2	once	TRBV10-3	-	CAISVGRDPPGYTF	TGTGCCATCAGTGTCGGCAGGGATCCACCTGGCTACACCTTC
TRBJ1-2	-	TRBV7-2	-	CASSLRSSDGYTF	TGTGCCAGCAGCCTCAGGTCGTCGGATGGCTACACCTTC
TRBJ1-1	-	TRBV5-4	-	CASSVLTGSKGNTEAFF	TGTGCCAGCAGCGTGCTGACAGGAAGTAAGGGGAACACTGAAGCTTTCTTT
TRBJ2-2	-	TRBV5-1	TRBD1	CASSATTGGPNTGELFF	TGCGCCAGCAGCGCGACCACAGGGGGCCCTAACACCGGGGAGCTGTTTTTT
TRBJ1-2	-	TRBV6-6	-	CASSYPRGDYGYTF	TGTGCCAGCAGTTACCCTCGGGGTGACTATGGCTACACCTTC
TRBJ1-5	few	TRBV19	-	CASGRSLEEPQHF	TGTGCCAGTGGTCGTTCGTTAGAGGAGCCCCAGCATTTT
TRBJ1-6	-	TRBV9	TRBD1	CASSDERQGNSPLHF	TGTGCCAGCAGCGACGAGAGACAGGGAAATTCACCCCTCCACTTT
TRBJ1-2	-	TRBV12-3/TRBV12-4	-	CASSFRVEYGYTF	TGTGCCAGCAGTTTCCGGGTAGAGTATGGCTACACCTTC
TRBJ1-2	-	TRBV5-6	TRBD1	CASSSWDSYGYTF	TGTGCCAGCAGCTCGTGGGACAGCTATGGCTACACCTTC
TRBJ2-3	-	TRBV5-8	TRBD2	CASSLGLAGYTDTQYF	TGTGCCAGCAGCTTGGGACTAGCGGGGTACACAGATACGCAGTATTTT
TRBJ2-1	-	TRBV11-3	-	CASSLGLNEQFF	TGTGCCAGCAGCTTAGGACTCAATGAGCAGTTCTTC
TRBJ1-4	-	TRBV27	TRBD1	CATAAGTGWEKLFF	TGTGCCACCGCCGCCGGGACAGGGTGGGAAAAACTGTTTTTT
TRBJ2-5	-	TRBV4-1	-	CASSQDLLETDSPRDQYF	TGCGCCAGCAGCCAAGATCTCCTCGAAACGGACTCTCCAAGAGACCAGTACTTC